This T cell receptor beta chain was sequenced for a study of blood T cell repertoires in COVID-19. Across the study: T cells, B-cell-depleted T cells, or PBMCs supplied cDNA or gDNA.

The sample holds one count of this clone. CDR3 length equals 15 residues. Germline V gene sequence: CDR1 SGHVS, CDR2 FQNEAQ. The V and J ends lost 5 bases and 5 bases, in that order; junction bases with no gene match: 5. The data were produced by immunoSEQ multiplex PCR, yet TCRdb's version contains in-frame clones alone and is incomplete. The sample has approximately 64,000 clones; about 90% are singletons. The V call is TRBV7-8, the J call TRBJ2-1, with TRBD2 matching 11 bases. This receptor was taken from a woman in her sixties or seventies with COVID-19, enrolled during active disease. The specimen sequenced was peripheral blood. The CDR3 DNA sequence: TGTGCCAGCAGCGATCTGACTAGCGGGAACAATGAGCAGTTCTTC. This sequence encodes CASSDLTSGNNEQFF. The full variable domain, its missing parts supplied by reference TRBV7-8 and TRBJ2-1, is GAGVSQSPRYKVAKRGQDVALRCDPISGHVSLFWYQQALGQGPEFLTYFQNEAQLDKSGLPSDRFFAERPEGSVSTLKIQRTQQEDSAVYLCASSDLTSGNNEQFFGPGTRLTVL.